These 7 T cell receptor beta chains were sequenced from one sample in a study of OX40 agonist ivuxolimab in advanced cancers. Repertoires were generated with immunoSEQ multiplex PCR, while TCRdb's copy carries only in-frame clones and drops some. The repertoire holds 70,000 to 75,000 clones, with about 79% as singletons. The sample consisted of CD4+ or CD8+ T cells sorted from blood, taken in a trial of the OX40 agonist ivuxolimab. These receptors came from an adult with an advanced solid tumor such as melanoma, head and neck, liver or kidney cancer.

The chain recombines TRBV18 with TRBJ1-2, with D possibly matching TRBD1 (5 bases). The germline CDR1 and CDR2 sequences are KGHSH and LQKENI. V dropped 3 bases and J dropped 4 bases, with 12 bases sitting between them. The length of the CDR3 is 14 residues. The CDR3 DNA reads TGTGCCAGCTCACCTTCGGACACACGCTATGGCTACACCTTC. This codes for CASSPSDTRYGYTF.

This chain joins TRBV4-1 and TRBJ2-6, with D uncertain. This CDR3 is 19 amino acids long. V was trimmed by 0 bases and J by 0 bases, leaving 15 bases between them. Germline V CDR1 and CDR2: MGHRA, YSYEKL. In DNA, the CDR3 is TGCGCCAGCAGCCAAGACGCCCGTGCGGCCCTCTCTGGGGCCAACGTCCTGACTTTC. It specifies CASSQDARAALSGANVLTF.

In the case of this clone: Additional DNA sequences in this sample encode the identical CDR3. The V gene is TRBV5-1, the J gene TRBJ2-5; D unresolved. Trimming shortened V by 4 bases and J by 2 bases, and 3 bases separated the two germline ends. This CDR3 contains 11 residues. Germline CDR1 reads SGHRS; CDR2 reads YFSETQ. Here the CDR3 reads CASSLQETQYF. The CDR3, as DNA: TGCGCCAGCAGCCTTCAAGAGACCCAGTACTTC. Complete variable domain (other parts from reference TRBV5-1 and TRBJ2-5): KAGVTQTPRYLIKTRGQQVTLSCSPISGHRSVSWYQQTPGQGLQFLFEYFSETQRNKGNFPGRFSGRQFSNSRSEMNVSTLELGDSALYLCASSLQETQYFGPGTRLLVL.

The chain recombines TRBV5-1 with TRBJ1-5; D gene uncertain. Germline lookup yields CDR1 SGHRS and CDR2 YFSETQ. Trimming cost V 4 bases and J 4 bases, with 9 bases left between them. The CDR3 has 13 amino acids. The CDR3 reads CASSAESNQPQHF. The CDR3, as DNA: TGCGCCAGCAGCGCCGAGAGTAATCAGCCCCAGCATTTT.

V and J are TRBV7-9 and TRBJ2-1; D perhaps matches TRBD2 (6 bases). CDR1 SEHNR and CDR2 FQNEAQ come from the germline V gene (reference sequence). Between the trimmed V and J ends, which lost 2 bases and 3 bases, there was a span of 11 bases. The CDR3 has 15 residues. CDR3 amino acids: CASSLRGVSYNEQFF. The CDR3 bases are TGTGCCAGCAGCTTACGCGGGGTCAGCTACAATGAGCAGTTCTTC.

The genes are TRBV19 and TRBJ1-5, with TRBD1 matching over 8 bases. Trimming at V came to 5 bases and at J to 5 bases, leaving 11 bases not matched to a gene. CDR3 length: 16 residues. From germline, CDR1 is LNHDA and CDR2 SQIVND (reference sequence). In DNA form, the CDR3 reads TGTGCCAGTAGTCCACGACAGGGGAGAGCTGATCAGCCCCAGCATTTT. It encodes CASSPRQGRADQPQHF.

The chain recombines TRBV5-5 with TRBJ2-1; 9 bases line up with TRBD1. CDR1 is SGHKS and CDR2 is YYEKEE in the germline V gene (reference sequence). V lost 5 bases, J lost 5 bases, and 14 bases stayed unmatched. The CDR3 consists of 17 residues. CDR3 residues: CASRRTPGQGIHNEQFF. In DNA, the CDR3 is TGTGCCAGCAGAAGGACCCCGGGACAGGGTATCCACAATGAGCAGTTCTTC.